These 27 T cell receptor beta chains originate from one sample sequenced in a study of T cells in Graves' hyperthyroidism and ophthalmopathy. From RNA transcripts, TCR beta CDR3 regions were amplified. First-round RT-PCR with HTBI primers amplified the TCR CDR3 region. TCRdb re-called the multiplex PCR reads through MiXCR, storing one row per CDR3 protein. The sample holds nearly 600,000 distinct CDR3 sequences, roughly 14% seen once. Sequenced: blood. These receptors all stem from a woman in her twenties or thirties with Graves' hyperthyroidism that later progressed to Graves' ophthalmopathy.

The table lists this clonotype with a few counts. The rearrangement links TRBV6-1 to TRBJ2-4; 8 nucleotides agree with TRBD2. V trimming: 6 bases; J trimming: 11 bases; junction bases outside the gene matches: 6. Germline V CDR1 and CDR2: MNHNS, SASEGT. CDR3 length: 12 residues. CDR3 protein: CASSPGGAFQYF. For the CDR3, the DNA is TGTGCCAGCAGCCCGGGAGGGGCGTTTCAGTACTTC.

This clonotype has a handful of counts. A much larger clonotype is one base distant, so this may be a read error. The chain links TRBV5-5 to TRBJ1-1; no definite D call. Per germline, CDR1 SGHKS and CDR2 YYEKEE (reference sequence). The CDR3 has 15 amino acids. The CDR3 nucleotides are TGTGCCAGCAGCTTAGAGATTGGGAGGAACACTGAAGCTTCCTTT. This encodes CASSLEIGRNTEASF.

This clonotype occurred many times. The CDR3 spells CASSVRGVGNTEAFF. For the CDR3, the DNA is TGTGCCAGCAGCGTGAGGGGAGTAGGGAACACTGAAGCTTTCTTT. The J gene is TRBJ1-1, the V gene TRBV9; a weak D match, TRBD1 (5 bases). The V end was cut by 2 bases, the J end by 1 base, with 12 bases between. The CDR3 extends over 15 amino acids. CDR1 is SGDLS and CDR2 is YYNGEE in the germline V gene.

This clonotype was detected ten times or more. The chain uses TRBV7-9 and TRBJ1-2; D call uncertain. Germline V CDR1 and CDR2: SEHNR, FQNEAQ (reference sequence). The CDR3 runs to 10 residues. V gave up 8 bases and J gave up 3 bases, with 4 bases separating them. The CDR3: CASGYYGYTF. Here the CDR3 DNA reads TGTGCCAGCGGGTACTATGGCTACACCTTC.

V and J are TRBV10-3 and TRBJ2-3; 11 positions match TRBD1. The length of the CDR3 is 14 residues. The V gene's germline CDR1 is ENHRY and CDR2 SYGVKD. The J segment lost 3 bases and the V segment lost 10 bases, leaving 6 bases of the junction unmatched. The CDR3 DNA sequence: TGTGCCACCTGGGGACAGGGGGTAACAGATACGCAGTATTTT. This encodes CATWGQGVTDTQYF.

Of note for this clonotype: Since a much larger clone is just one base distant, this may be a read error. This chain links TRBV6-2 or TRBV6-3 with TRBJ1-2; TRBD1 is a possible D gene (5 bases). Trimming left V 6 bases short and J 8 bases short, with 16 bases between. The CDR3 is 13 residues long. Germline CDR1 and CDR2: MNHEY and SVGEGT. Here the CDR3 DNA reads TGTGCCAGCAGAGCCCCAGGGAAATTAGGCTACACCTTC. Translating gives CASRAPGKLGYTF.

In this sample, this clonotype turned up a few times. The chain couples TRBV20-1 to TRBJ2-3, with D perhaps matching TRBD2 (6 bases). Germline CDR1 DFQATT, CDR2 SNEGSKA (reference sequence). Trimming left V 0 bases short and J 2 bases short, with 18 bases between. The CDR3 extends over 17 amino acids. CDR3 in amino acids: CSARDVRISGVTDTQYF. The CDR3 DNA reads as TGCAGTGCTAGAGATGTCCGGATTAGCGGAGTCACAGATACGCAGTATTTT.

This clonotype was seen at least ten times. This chain links TRBV7-2 with TRBJ2-1; the match to TRBD2 covers 14 bases. This CDR3 has 16 amino acids. Germline assignment: CDR1 SGHTA and CDR2 FQGNSA. J lost 3 bases, V lost 6 bases, and 4 bases had no gene match. CDR3 loop: CASRTTSGGGYNEQFF. In DNA, the CDR3 is TGTGCCAGCAGGACGACTAGCGGGGGGGGCTACAATGAGCAGTTCTTC.

There are a few counts of this clonotype. V and J are TRBV14 and TRBJ1-2; possible D gene TRBD1, 5 bases. Germline values: CDR1 SGHDN, CDR2 FVKESK. The CDR3 runs to 14 residues. V was clipped by 1 base and J by 10 bases, with 16 bases between them. CDR3 in DNA: TGTGCCAGCAGCCAAGGGGACGTGGCGCCAAACTACACCTTC. This translates into CASSQGDVAPNYTF. The variable domain in full, completed from reference TRBV14 and TRBJ1-2, reads EAGVTQFPSHSVIEKGQTVTLRCDPISGHDNLYWYRRVMGKEIKFLLHFVKESKQDESGMPNNRFLAERTGGTYSTLKVQPAELEDSGVYFCASSQGDVAPNYTFGSGTRLTVV.

This clonotype was counted many times. The chain joins TRBV7-3 to TRBJ2-7, with 8 bases aligning to TRBD1. Germline loops: CDR1 SGHTA, CDR2 FQGTGA. With 1 base clipped from V and 0 bases from J, the junction kept 11 bases outside the gene matches. CDR3 length: 18 amino acids. In DNA form, the CDR3 reads TGTGCCAGCAGCTTAAAAGATGGGGCGGGGACAGGCTCCTACGAGCAGTACTTC. Encoded protein: CASSLKDGAGTGSYEQYF.

This clonotype was observed a handful of times. This chain joins TRBV6-2 or TRBV6-3 and TRBJ1-1; no clear D gene. The CDR3 loop spans 14 amino acids. CDR1 and CDR2 (germline): MNHEY, SVGEGT. The V end was cut by 2 bases, the J end by 1 base, with 8 bases between. DNA for the CDR3: TGTGCCAGCAGTTACACCAGGCGGAACACTGAAGCTTTCTTT. This encodes CASSYTRRNTEAFF.

This clonotype was observed many times. The rearrangement links TRBV20-1 to TRBJ2-7, with D perhaps TRBD1 or TRBD2 (5 bases each). Trimming pared 3 bases from V and 4 bases from J, leaving 19 bases between. There are 15 residues in the CDR3. Germline V gene lookup returns CDR1 DFQATT and CDR2 SNEGSKA (reference sequence). The CDR3 bases are TGCAGTGCTAGTACCGGGGCGCTAAATGGTTACGAGCAGTACTTC. This encodes CSASTGALNGYEQYF.

This clonotype has ten or more counts. As DNA, the CDR3 is TGTGCCAGCAGCCAAACCCGGGAGCTGTTTTTT. It yields the protein CASSQTRELFF. This chain links TRBV14 with TRBJ2-2; D is uncertain. This CDR3 is 11 amino acids long. CDR1 is SGHDN and CDR2 is FVKESK in the germline V gene. Trimming stripped 2 bases from V and 9 bases from J, with 4 bases between.

Many counts were recorded for this clonotype. The chain is built from TRBV27 and TRBJ2-7; D gene uncertain. Trimming stripped 5 bases from V and 6 bases from J, with 14 bases between. Germline V gene data show CDR1 as MNHEY and CDR2 as SMNVEV (reference sequence). The CDR3 loop spans 13 amino acids. The CDR3 DNA reads as TGTGCCAGCAGTCCCCGATTTTGGTTCGAGCAGTACTTC. The encoded protein is CASSPRFWFEQYF.

The table lists this clonotype with many counts. This sequence joins TRBV20-1 and TRBJ1-2; TRBD1 might be the D (6 bases). CDR1 and CDR2 (germline): DFQATT, SNEGSKA (reference sequence). The CDR3 runs 13 residues. V was cut by 5 bases and J by 8 bases, with 18 bases left in between. CDR3 sequence reads: CSAPRGGPDGYTF. CDR3 in DNA: TGCAGTGCTCCCAGGGGAGGGCCCGACGGCTACACCTTC.

This clonotype was counted between two and nine times. The gene calls are TRBV9 and TRBJ2-2; TRBD1 is a possible D gene (7 bases). This CDR3 is 17 amino acids long. Germline CDR1 reads SGDLS; CDR2 reads YYNGEE. Trimming took 3 bases from V and 7 from J, leaving 22 bases between them. CDR3 loop: CASSAGGGEGRVGELFF. The DNA of the CDR3 is TGTGCCAGCAGCGCCGGAGGGGGCGAAGGCCGTGTCGGGGAGCTGTTTTTT. The full variable domain, in which reference TRBV9 and TRBJ2-2 provide the parts outside the CDR3, is DSGVTQTPKHLITATGQRVTLRCSPRSGDLSVYWYQQSLDQGLQFLIQYYNGEERAKGNILERFSAQQFPDLHSELNLSSLELGDSALYFCASSAGGGEGRVGELFFGEGSRLTVL.

This clonotype was counted between two and nine times. The chain combines TRBV7-3 with TRBJ2-4; no firm D call. The CDR3 has 13 amino acids. Germline values: CDR1 SGHTA, CDR2 FQGTGA. Deletions cut 0 bases from V and 8 bases from J, with 8 bases between. In nucleotides, the CDR3 is TGTGCCAGCAGCTTAACGGGCGGAGACATTCAGTACTTC. Translated, it gives CASSLTGGDIQYF.

The V and J genes are TRBV7-9 and TRBJ2-3; a possible D gene is TRBD2 (6 bases). CDR3 size: 12 residues. Per germline, CDR1 SEHNR and CDR2 FQNEAQ (reference sequence). CDR3 sequence reads: CATPRGSDTQYF. CDR3 nucleotide sequence: TGTGCAACCCCCCGGGGGTCCGATACGCAGTATTTT.

At least ten counts were recorded for this clonotype. The chain is built from TRBV2 and TRBJ2-3, with TRBD2 identical over 13 bases. Germline lookup yields CDR1 SNHLY and CDR2 FYNNEI. V lost 4 bases and J lost 6; bases outside the gene matches: 7. The CDR3 totals 16 residues. This CDR3 is CASSGTSGSMKDTQYF. CDR3 bases: TGTGCCAGCAGTGGGACTAGCGGGAGTATGAAGGATACGCAGTATTTT.

This clonotype was seen a handful of times. The gene calls are TRBV6-2 or TRBV6-3 and TRBJ2-1, with 8 positions matching TRBD2. The CDR3 is 15 amino acids. Germline loops: CDR1 MNHEY, CDR2 SVGEGT. Trimming at V came to 6 bases and at J to 4 bases, leaving 8 bases not matched to a gene. DNA for the CDR3: TGTGCCAGCAGATCCCCGGGACTAGAATACAATGAGCAGTTCTTC. It translates to CASRSPGLEYNEQFF.

This clonotype showed up many times. The V call is TRBV27, the J call TRBJ2-7; D uncertain. V lost 4 bases and J 1 base, leaving 11 bases between the germline ends. Germline V gives CDR1 MNHEY, CDR2 SMNVEV (reference sequence). This CDR3 is built from 14 residues. The CDR3 nucleotides are TGTGCCAGCAGTTCTGGCCTCCTGTCCTACGAGCAGTACTTC. Encoded protein: CASSSGLLSYEQYF.

The CDR3 sequence is CASSFLPRDQPQHF. The CDR3 nucleotides are TGTGCCAGCAGCTTCTTACCGAGGGATCAGCCCCAGCATTTT. The V call is TRBV7-3, the J call TRBJ1-5, with unresolved D. The CDR3 is made up of 14 amino acids. V dropped 3 bases and J dropped 5 bases, with 11 bases sitting between them. CDR1 is SGHTA and CDR2 is FQGTGA in the germline V gene.

V usage is TRBV7-9 and J usage is TRBJ2-1; 12 nucleotides agree with TRBD2. The CDR3 length is 22 residues. Germline CDR1 SEHNR, CDR2 FQNEAQ (reference sequence). With 6 bases clipped from V and 0 bases from J, the junction kept 21 bases outside the gene matches. The CDR3 region has the DNA TGTGCCAGCAGGGCTCGCCTAGCGGGAGGGCCCAGGGGATTAAGCTCCTACAATGAGCAGTTCTTC. This sequence encodes CASRARLAGGPRGLSSYNEQFF. The full variable domain, completed using reference TRBV7-9 and TRBJ2-1, is DTGVSQNPRHKITKRGQNVTFRCDPISEHNRLYWYRQTLGQGPEFLTYFQNEAQLEKSRLLSDRFSAERPKGSFSTLEIQRTEQGDSAMYLCASRARLAGGPRGLSSYNEQFFGPGTRLTVL.

This clonotype was observed many times. The rearrangement uses TRBV12-3 or TRBV12-4 and TRBJ1-5; D is perhaps TRBD1 (5 bases). There are 15 residues in the CDR3. Trimming took off 5 bases at V and 0 bases at J, with 11 bases between the two ends. The CDR3: CASSLGTYSNQPQHF. The CDR3, as DNA: TGTGCCAGCAGTCTCGGGACGTATAGCAATCAGCCCCAGCATTTT.

This clonotype was counted ten times or more. This rearrangement joins TRBV6-2 or TRBV6-3 to TRBJ2-7, with TRBD1 matching over 7 bases. Trimming at V came to 4 bases and at J to 1 base, leaving 7 bases not matched to a gene. The CDR3 is 15 residues long. Germline loops: CDR1 MNHEY, CDR2 SVGEGT. CDR3 loop: CASSSEDRPSYEQYF. The CDR3 DNA reads TGTGCCAGCAGTTCCGAGGACAGGCCGTCCTACGAGCAGTACTTC.

As to this clonotype: This CDR3 is missing its conserved last phenylalanine or tryptophan, likely due to a read error. The genes are TRBV2 and TRBJ2-4, with D perhaps given as TRBD1 or TRBD2 (5 bases each). The germline V and J ends were trimmed by 7 bases and 2 bases, with 12 bases remaining between them. CDR1 and CDR2 from the germline V gene are SNHLY and FYNNEI. The CDR3 totals 14 residues. The CDR3 DNA reads as TGTGCCAGCACCCTGGGGGTTTCCAAAAACATTCAGTACCTC. It translates to CASTLGVSKNIQYL.

This clonotype was counted at least ten times. The rearrangement joins TRBV30 to TRBJ2-1; D ambiguous. CDR3 size: 11 residues. V shed 2 bases and J shed 7 bases, with 6 bases lying between them. The V gene's germline CDR1 is GTSNPN and CDR2 SVGIG (reference sequence). The CDR3 spells CAWSSRNEQFF. In DNA, the CDR3 is TGTGCCTGGAGTAGCCGGAATGAGCAGTTCTTC.